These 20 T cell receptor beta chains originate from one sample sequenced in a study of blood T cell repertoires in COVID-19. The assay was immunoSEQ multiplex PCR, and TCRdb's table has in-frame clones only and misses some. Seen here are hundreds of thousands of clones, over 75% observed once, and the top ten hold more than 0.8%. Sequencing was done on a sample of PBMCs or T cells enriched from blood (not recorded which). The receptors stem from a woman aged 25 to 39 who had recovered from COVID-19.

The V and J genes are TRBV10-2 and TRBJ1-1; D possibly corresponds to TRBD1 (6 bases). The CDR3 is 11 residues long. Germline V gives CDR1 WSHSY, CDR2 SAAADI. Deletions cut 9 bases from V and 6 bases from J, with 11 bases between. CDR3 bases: TGCGCCAGTATGACAGGCGCTGAAGCTTTCTTT. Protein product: CASMTGAEAFF.

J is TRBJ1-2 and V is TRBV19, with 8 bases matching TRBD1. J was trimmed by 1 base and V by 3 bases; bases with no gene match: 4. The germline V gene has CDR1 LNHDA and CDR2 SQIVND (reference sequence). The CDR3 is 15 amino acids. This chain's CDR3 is CASSIVTGGNYGYTF. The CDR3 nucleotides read TGTGCCAGTAGTATCGTTACAGGGGGTAACTATGGCTACACCTTC.

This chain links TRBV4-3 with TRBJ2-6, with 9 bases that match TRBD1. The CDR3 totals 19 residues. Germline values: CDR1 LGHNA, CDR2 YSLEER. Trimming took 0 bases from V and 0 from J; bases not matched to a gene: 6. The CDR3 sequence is CASSQDAPGQGSGANVLTF. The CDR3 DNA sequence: TGCGCCAGCAGCCAAGACGCACCGGGACAGGGCTCTGGGGCCAACGTCCTGACTTTC.

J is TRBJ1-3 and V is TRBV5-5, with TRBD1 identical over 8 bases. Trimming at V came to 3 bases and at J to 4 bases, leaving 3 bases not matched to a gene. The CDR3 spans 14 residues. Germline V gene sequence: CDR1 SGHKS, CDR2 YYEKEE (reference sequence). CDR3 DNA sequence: TGTGCCAGCAGCTACGGACAGGGCGGAAACACCATATATTTT. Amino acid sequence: CASSYGQGGNTIYF.

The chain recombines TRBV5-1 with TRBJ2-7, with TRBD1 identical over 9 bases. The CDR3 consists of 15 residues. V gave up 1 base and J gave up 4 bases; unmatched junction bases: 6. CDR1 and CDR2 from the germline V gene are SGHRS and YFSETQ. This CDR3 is CASSLTGTGRYEQYF. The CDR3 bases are TGCGCCAGCAGCTTGACCGGGACAGGGAGGTACGAGCAGTACTTC.

CDR3 bases: TGTGCCAGCAGTGAAGCGATAGGGGCGGGCACAGATACGCAGTATTTT. As protein: CASSEAIGAGTDTQYF. The chain recombines TRBV6-1 with TRBJ2-3; D may be TRBD1 (5 bases). The germline V gene encodes CDR1 MNHNS and CDR2 SASEGT. The CDR3 extends over 16 amino acids. Trimming removed 0 bases at V and 1 base at J, with 11 bases between.

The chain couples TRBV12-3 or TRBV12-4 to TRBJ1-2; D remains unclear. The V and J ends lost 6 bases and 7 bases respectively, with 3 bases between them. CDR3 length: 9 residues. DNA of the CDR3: TGTGCCAGCAGCGTTGGCTACACCTTC. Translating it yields CASSVGYTF.

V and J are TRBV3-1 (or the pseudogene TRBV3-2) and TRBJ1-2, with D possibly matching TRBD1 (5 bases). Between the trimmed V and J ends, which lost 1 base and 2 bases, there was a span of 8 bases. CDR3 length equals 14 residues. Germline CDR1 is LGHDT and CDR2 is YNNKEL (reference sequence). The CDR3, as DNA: TGTGCCAGCAGCCAAGGAGCAGGGAACTATGGCTACACCTTC. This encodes CASSQGAGNYGYTF.

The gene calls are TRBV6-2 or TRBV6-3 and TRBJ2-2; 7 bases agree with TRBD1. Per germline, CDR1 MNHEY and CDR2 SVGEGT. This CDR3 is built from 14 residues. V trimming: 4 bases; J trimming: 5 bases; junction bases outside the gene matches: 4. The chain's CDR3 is CASSLNRGTGELFF. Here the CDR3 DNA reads TGTGCCAGCAGTTTGAACAGGGGAACCGGGGAGCTGTTTTTT.

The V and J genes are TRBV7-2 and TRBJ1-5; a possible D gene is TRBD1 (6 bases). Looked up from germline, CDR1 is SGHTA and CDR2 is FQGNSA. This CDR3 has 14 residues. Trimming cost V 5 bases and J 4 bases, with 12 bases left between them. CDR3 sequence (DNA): TGTGCCAGCAGCACCTGGACAGATAATCAGCCCCAGCATTTT. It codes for CASSTWTDNQPQHF. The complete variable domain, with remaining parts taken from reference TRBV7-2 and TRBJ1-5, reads GAGVSQSPSNKVTEKGKDVELRCDPISGHTALYWYRQSLGQGLEFLIYFQGNSAPDKSGLPSDRFSAERTGGSVSTLTIQRTQQEDSAVYLCASSTWTDNQPQHFGDGTRLSIL.

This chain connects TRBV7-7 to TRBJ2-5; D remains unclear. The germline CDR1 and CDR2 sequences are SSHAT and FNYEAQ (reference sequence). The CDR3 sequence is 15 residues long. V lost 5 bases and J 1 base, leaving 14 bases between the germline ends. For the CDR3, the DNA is TGTGCCAGCAGCCCCCATGGGCAGACCCAAGAGACCCAGTACTTC. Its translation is CASSPHGQTQETQYF.

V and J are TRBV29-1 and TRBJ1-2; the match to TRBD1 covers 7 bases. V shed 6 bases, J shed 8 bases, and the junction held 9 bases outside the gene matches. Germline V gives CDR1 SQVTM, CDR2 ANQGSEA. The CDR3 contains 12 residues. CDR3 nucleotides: TGCAGCGTATACAGGGGCGTTTACGGCTACACCTTC. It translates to CSVYRGVYGYTF.

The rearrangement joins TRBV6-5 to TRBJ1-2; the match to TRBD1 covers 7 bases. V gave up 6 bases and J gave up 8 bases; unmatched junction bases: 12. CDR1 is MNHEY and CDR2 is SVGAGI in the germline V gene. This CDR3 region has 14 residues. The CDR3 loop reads CASRIGQAAEGYTF. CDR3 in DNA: TGTGCCAGCAGGATAGGACAGGCCGCGGAAGGCTACACCTTC.

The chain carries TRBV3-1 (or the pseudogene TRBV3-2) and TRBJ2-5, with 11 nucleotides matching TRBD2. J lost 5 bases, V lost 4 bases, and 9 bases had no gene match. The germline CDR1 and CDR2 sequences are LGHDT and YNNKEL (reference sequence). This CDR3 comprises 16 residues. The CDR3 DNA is TGTGCCAGCAGCCCCATCCGACTAGCGGGGAGGGAGACCCAGTACTTC. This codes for CASSPIRLAGRETQYF.

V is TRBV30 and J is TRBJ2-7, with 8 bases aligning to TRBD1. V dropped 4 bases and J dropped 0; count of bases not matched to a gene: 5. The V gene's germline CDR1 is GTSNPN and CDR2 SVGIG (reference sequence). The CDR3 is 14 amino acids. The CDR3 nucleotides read TGTGCCTGGAACCGGGACAGGATCTCCTACGAGCAGTACTTC. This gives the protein CAWNRDRISYEQYF.

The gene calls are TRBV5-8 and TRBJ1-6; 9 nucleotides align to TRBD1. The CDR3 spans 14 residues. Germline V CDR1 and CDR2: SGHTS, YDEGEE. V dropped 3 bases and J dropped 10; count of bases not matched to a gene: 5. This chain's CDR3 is CASSYGQGRSPLHF. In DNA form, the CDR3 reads TGTGCCAGCAGCTACGGACAGGGGCGGTCACCCCTCCACTTT.

Here the CDR3 reads CASSSRTGSKEQYF. Here the CDR3 DNA reads TGTGCCAGCAGCTCACGGACAGGGTCGAAGGAGCAGTACTTC. The chain uses TRBV9 and TRBJ2-7, with 8 bases that match TRBD1. The CDR3 has 14 amino acids. From germline, CDR1 is SGDLS and CDR2 YYNGEE. Losses at the gene ends were 4 bases for V and 7 bases for J; bases not matched to a gene: 10.

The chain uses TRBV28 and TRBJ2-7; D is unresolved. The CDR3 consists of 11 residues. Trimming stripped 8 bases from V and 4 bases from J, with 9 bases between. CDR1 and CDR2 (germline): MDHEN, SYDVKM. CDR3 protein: CASLKAYEQYF. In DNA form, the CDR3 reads TGTGCCAGCCTGAAAGCATACGAGCAGTACTTC.

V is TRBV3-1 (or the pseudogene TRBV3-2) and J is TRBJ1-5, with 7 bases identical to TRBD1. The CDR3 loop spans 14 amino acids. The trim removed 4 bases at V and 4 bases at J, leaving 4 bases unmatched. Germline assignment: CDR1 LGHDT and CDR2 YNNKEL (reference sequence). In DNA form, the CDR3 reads TGTGCCAGCAGCCTGGGACAGCTAAATCAGCCCCAGCATTTT. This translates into CASSLGQLNQPQHF.

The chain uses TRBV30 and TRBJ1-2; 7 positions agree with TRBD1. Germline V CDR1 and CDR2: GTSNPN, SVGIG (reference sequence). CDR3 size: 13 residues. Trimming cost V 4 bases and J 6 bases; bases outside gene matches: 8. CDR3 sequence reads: CAWNPTGWHGYTF. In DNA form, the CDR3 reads TGTGCCTGGAATCCGACAGGGTGGCATGGCTACACCTTC.